Listed below are T cell receptor beta chains from one sample, sequenced in a study of metastatic and nonmetastatic thyroid tumors. TCRdb used MiXCR to call clones anew from the PCR reads. The profile covers about 13,000 clones, with about 30% appearing a single time and roughly 13% taken by the ten largest. Source material: tumor tissue. The receptor set was obtained from a male donor with papillary thyroid cancer or a benign thyroid nodule (not recorded which). Some clones in this sample may be carry-over from other donors' samples. CDR3s include the opening cysteine and the closing phenylalanine or tryptophan. The D gene is left open where the match is weak. Rows give clone size only sometimes, using once, few, many, or a class for an expanded clone.

j_gene,v_gene,abundance,d_gene,CDR3aa,CDR3nt
TRBJ1-2,TRBV11-2,-,TRBD1,CASSSAYRGGYTF,TGTGCCAGCAGCTCCGCCTACAGGGGAGGCTACACCTTC
TRBJ1-4,TRBV2,many,-,CASRSGRSEKLFF,TGTGCCAGCAGATCAGGGAGAAGTGAAAAACTGTTTTTT
TRBJ2-2,TRBV28,medium-sized,-,CASNQPIAGELFF,TGTGCCAGCAACCAACCCATCGCCGGGGAGCTGTTTTTT
TRBJ2-7,TRBV11-2,medium-sized,TRBD2,CASKRSGSTYEQYF,TGTGCCAGTAAGCGTAGCGGGAGCACCTACGAGCAGTACTTC
TRBJ1-1,TRBV20-1,medium-sized,-,CSAGSGFLNTEAFF,TGCAGTGCTGGATCAGGGTTCCTGAACACTGAAGCTTTCTTT
TRBJ2-3,TRBV20-1,-,TRBD2,CSASRRSGTTDTQYF,TGCAGTGCTAGCCGAAGAAGCGGGACCACAGATACGCAGTATTTT
TRBJ2-2,TRBV28,-,-,CASSSSVRVLRELFF,TGTGCCAGCAGTTCTAGCGTACGGGTGTTGAGGGAGCTGTTTTTT
TRBJ2-3,TRBV7-8,-,TRBD2,CASTREAGGGTDTQYF,TGTGCCAGCACCCGCGAGGCGGGAGGGGGCACAGATACGCAGTATTTT
TRBJ1-2,TRBV28,-,-,CASSPTPPGHLYGCTF,TGTGCCAGCAGTCCAACCCCTCCGGGACACCTTTATGGCTGCACCTTC
TRBJ1-4,TRBV7-2,-,-,CASSPGAGKEDEKLFF,TGTGCCAGCAGCCCCGGCGCAGGGAAAGAGGATGAAAAACTGTTTTTT
TRBJ2-1,TRBV2,-,-,CASRSGNEQFF,TGTGCCAGCAGATCAGGCAATGAGCAGTTCTTC
TRBJ2-1,TRBV25-1,few,-,CASHFTGHQSF,TGTGCCAGCCATTTTACGGGACATCAGTCCTTC
TRBJ1-4,TRBV5-1,medium-sized,-,CASSLRRGEGTNEKLFF,TGCGCCAGCAGCTTGAGGCGAGGGGAAGGCACTAATGAAAAACTGTTTTTT
TRBJ2-5,TRBV4-1,medium-sized,TRBD2,CASSQAGRAFGETQYF,TGCGCCAGCAGCCAAGCCGGGAGGGCTTTCGGAGAGACCCAGTACTTC
TRBJ2-5,TRBV20-1,-,TRBD1,CSARTGVWETQYF,TGCAGTGCTAGGACAGGGGTTTGGGAGACCCAGTACTTC
TRBJ2-7,TRBV20-1,-,TRBD2,CSARGEREGPYEQYF,TGCAGTGCTAGAGGCGAGCGGGAGGGGCCCTACGAGCAGTACTTC
TRBJ2-2,TRBV7-2,-,-,CASSLGRSNSGELFF,TGTGCCAGCAGCTTAGGACGGAGTAACTCCGGGGAGCTGTTTTTT
TRBJ1-2,TRBV7-2,-,-,CASSHRRRGIVGYTF,TGTGCCAGCAGCCACCGGCGGCGGGGGATTGTTGGCTACACCTTC
TRBJ2-1,TRBV11-3,-,-,CASSSRLEGQFF,TGTGCCAGCAGCTCCCGACTGGAAGGGCAGTTCTTC
TRBJ1-6,TRBV28,few,TRBD1,CASRWDRLDSPLHF,TGTGCCAGCAGGTGGGACAGGTTGGATTCACCCCTCCACTTT
TRBJ2-3,TRBV7-2,-,TRBD2,CASSLARVSGGLTDTQYF,TGTGCCAGCAGCTTAGCAAGAGTGTCGGGGGGGCTCACAGATACGCAGTATTTT
TRBJ2-7,TRBV29-1,few,-,CSVEGGSEQTYEQYF,TGCAGCGTTGAAGGGGGCTCAGAACAAACCTACGAGCAGTACTTC
TRBJ2-2,TRBV28,-,-,CASSFKSESTGELFF,TGTGCCAGCAGTTTCAAATCGGAGTCAACCGGGGAGCTGTTTTTT
TRBJ1-1,TRBV19,few,-,CASSISGRGTEAFF,TGTGCCAGTAGTATTTCAGGGCGAGGCACTGAAGCTTTCTTT
TRBJ1-2,TRBV11-1,-,TRBD1,CASSPGQGLGGYTF,TGTGCCAGCAGCCCGGGACAGGGGTTGGGCGGCTACACCTTC
TRBJ1-1,TRBV6-4,medium-sized,-,CASSRDHRDYSGLDTEAFF,TGTGCCAGCAGTCGCGATCACAGGGATTATAGCGGGTTGGACACTGAAGCTTTCTTT
TRBJ1-1,TRBV5-1,medium-sized,TRBD1,CASSLGQGVTEAFF,TGCGCCAGCAGCTTGGGACAGGGGGTAACGGAAGCTTTCTTT
TRBJ2-7,TRBV11-3,few,-,CASSLAGNNYEQYF,TGTGCCAGCAGCTTAGCAGGCAATAACTACGAGCAGTACTTC
TRBJ1-1,TRBV2,few,-,CASSLPGRANTEAFF,TGTGCCAGCAGCCTCCCAGGGCGGGCGAACACTGAAGCTTTCTTT
TRBJ1-6,TRBV3-1,medium-sized,-,CASSLRSLGSYNSPLHF,TGTGCCAGCAGCCTGCGGAGCCTGGGGTCCTATAATTCACCCCTCCACTTT
TRBJ2-1,TRBV6-1,few,-,CASSDSTTQSYNEQFF,TGTGCCAGCAGTGACTCCACGACACAATCCTACAATGAGCAGTTCTTC
TRBJ2-5,TRBV25-1,few,TRBD2,CASSVRGGQETQYF,TGTGCCAGCAGTGTTCGGGGGGGACAAGAGACCCAGTACTTC
TRBJ2-7,TRBV4-1,-,-,CASSQEGSLSYEQYF,TGCGCCAGCAGCCAAGAGGGCTCGCTCTCCTACGAGCAGTACTTC
TRBJ1-5,TRBV12-3/TRBV12-4,few,TRBD1,CASRRDRQNQPQHF,TGTGCCAGCAGACGGGACAGGCAAAATCAGCCCCAGCATTTT
TRBJ2-2,TRBV11-3,-,-,CASRQGNTGELFF,TGTGCCAGCAGACAGGGGAACACCGGGGAGCTGTTTTTT
TRBJ1-6,TRBV19,-,TRBD1,CASRLGGQGSPLHF,TGTGCCAGTCGCCTTGGGGGACAGGGTTCACCCCTCCACTTT
TRBJ2-1,TRBV25-1,few,-,CASSEFNEQFF,TGTGCCAGCAGTGAATTCAATGAGCAGTTCTTC
TRBJ1-4,TRBV7-9,-,TRBD1,CASSSSGQGEGEKLFF,TGTGCCAGCAGCTCAAGTGGACAGGGAGAAGGTGAAAAACTGTTTTTT
TRBJ2-3,TRBV7-6,medium-sized,-,CASSLATSRRGAQPSTDTQYF,TGTGCCAGCAGCTTAGCCACGTCGCGGCGCGGGGCCCAACCTAGCACAGATACGCAGTATTTT
TRBJ2-1,TRBV6-1,once,-,CASSANRGPRRSNEQFF,TGTGCCAGCAGTGCAAACCGGGGCCCCCGAAGGTCCAATGAGCAGTTCTTC
TRBJ2-5,TRBV19,-,TRBD2,CASSPGEALAGRGETQYF,TGTGCCAGTAGTCCCGGCGAGGCTCTAGCGGGGAGAGGGGAGACCCAGTACTTC
TRBJ1-2,TRBV4-1,-,TRBD1,CASSQVGTDYGYTF,TGCGCCAGCAGCCAAGTGGGGACAGACTATGGCTACACCTTC
TRBJ2-3,TRBV28,few,-,CATSSLGTDTQYF,TGTGCCACCAGTAGTTTGGGCACAGATACGCAGTATTTT